What follows are 16 T cell receptor beta chains derived from one specimen sequenced in a study of cytomegalovirus exposure and HLA in healthy donors. With 60 Vbeta and 13 Jbeta primers, the PCR was carried out. This table comes from immunoSEQ multiplex PCR, and its TCRdb copy is limited to in-frame clones, with some not included. The sample yields 99,000 or so clones, more than 65% seen once. Sequencing was carried out using PBMCs. These receptors all stem from a man aged 25-45 years in good health and CMV-seronegative.

The chain joins TRBV2 to TRBJ2-5; 7 nucleotides line up with TRBD2. This CDR3 region has 15 residues. Germline trimming cut 4 bases from V and 7 bases from J; bases unmatched to any gene: 12. CDR1 and CDR2 from the germline V gene are SNHLY and FYNNEI. This chain's CDR3 is CASSGPGLREVTQYF. CDR3 sequence (DNA): TGTGCCAGCAGTGGTCCAGGCCTTCGGGAGGTGACCCAGTACTTC.

The chain has TRBV6-5 and TRBJ2-1; D may be TRBD2 (6 bases). The CDR3 sequence is 16 residues long. Trimming took off 4 bases at V and 2 bases at J, with 15 bases between the two ends. CDR1 is MNHEY and CDR2 is SVGAGI in the germline V gene. The CDR3 nucleotides are TGTGCCAGCAGTTCCGATTTCGGCGGGACCTACAATGAGCAGTTCTTC. Residues: CASSSDFGGTYNEQFF.

V usage is TRBV18 and J usage is TRBJ2-2; the match to TRBD2 covers 8 bases. The ends lost 1 base at V and 5 bases at J; junction bases unmatched: 9. The germline CDR1 and CDR2 sequences are KGHSH and LQKENI. The CDR3 sequence is 17 residues long. CDR3 sequence reads: CASSPQSGSSKTGELFF. The CDR3 nucleotides read TGTGCCAGCTCACCACAGAGCGGGAGTAGTAAAACCGGGGAGCTGTTTTTT.

This clone has a handful of counts. The V and J genes are TRBV5-8 and TRBJ1-4, with D possibly TRBD1 on 6 matching bases. The V gene lost 2 bases and the J gene lost 3 bases, with 11 bases spanning the gap. The CDR3 length is 15 residues. The germline V gene has CDR1 SGHTS and CDR2 YDEGEE. The CDR3, as DNA: TGTGCCAGCAGCTTTAACAGGGTTTCTAATGAAAAACTGTTTTTT. This codes for CASSFNRVSNEKLFF.

CDR3 region: CASGTVGSGELFF. The DNA of the CDR3 is TGTGCTAGCGGGACAGTCGGTTCCGGGGAGCTGTTTTTT. The chain has TRBV12-5 and TRBJ2-2; 7 nucleotides line up with TRBD1. Germline lookup yields CDR1 LGHNT and CDR2 FRNRAP. Losses at the gene ends were 9 bases for V and 6 bases for J; bases not matched to a gene: 7. There are 13 residues in the CDR3.

The chain couples TRBV19 to TRBJ2-3; 9 bases are a match to TRBD1. Germline assignment: CDR1 LNHDA and CDR2 SQIVND (reference sequence). The CDR3 totals 17 residues. The V and J ends lost 5 bases and 2 bases, in that order; junction bases with no gene match: 11. CDR3 nucleotides: TGTGCCAGTAGTCCCCACAGGGACAGGGTTTACACAGATACGCAGTATTTT. Its translation is CASSPHRDRVYTDTQYF. Based on the CDR3 plus reference TRBV19 and TRBJ2-3, the full variable domain is DGGITQSPKYLFRKEGQNVTLSCEQNLNHDAMYWYRQDPGQGLRLIYYSQIVNDFQKGDIAEGYSVSREKKESFPLTVTSAQKNPTAFYLCASSPHRDRVYTDTQYFGPGTRLTVL.

The chain employs TRBV11-3 and TRBJ2-7, with D hard to call. From germline, CDR1 is SGHNT and CDR2 YENEEA. V dropped 0 bases and J dropped 2 bases, with 8 bases sitting between them. The CDR3 loop spans 14 amino acids. CDR3 nucleotides: TGTGCCAGCAGCTTAGAGTCAGTAACCTACGAGCAGTACTTC. The encoded protein is CASSLESVTYEQYF.

This chain uses TRBV10-3 with TRBJ2-1, with D possibly matching TRBD1 (6 bases). This CDR3 is 14 amino acids long. Trimming took 10 bases from V and 7 from J, leaving 20 bases between them. In germline, CDR1 is ENHRY, CDR2 SYGVKD. Here the CDR3 DNA reads TGTGCCACCGGGGCAGGGGCTGGGGGAAATGAGCAGTTCTTC. Translated: CATGAGAGGNEQFF.

The chain combines TRBV4-2 with TRBJ2-7; 12 bases match TRBD1. The trim removed 3 bases at V and 7 bases at J, leaving 7 bases unmatched. CDR1 is LGHNA and CDR2 is YNFKEQ in the germline V gene. CDR3 size: 15 residues. For the CDR3, the DNA is TGTGCCAGCAGCCAGCCGGGACAGGGGGCGTCGGAGCAGTACTTC. Protein: CASSQPGQGASEQYF.

The chain joins TRBV7-3 to TRBJ2-1; 9 positions match TRBD2. With V trimmed by 1 base and J by 12 bases, 7 bases remained unmatched. The CDR3 loop spans 14 amino acids. Germline V lookup: CDR1 SGHTA, CDR2 FQGTGA. For the CDR3, the DNA is TGTGCCAGCAGCTTAAGCCCGGGAGCGGGAGGGCAGTTCTTC. Its protein product is CASSLSPGAGGQFF.

The rearrangement uses TRBV11-2 and TRBJ2-1, with a weak D call TRBD2 (5 bases). CDR1 is SGHAT and CDR2 is FQNNGV in the germline V gene. The CDR3 sequence is 14 residues long. V was pared by 4 bases and J by 8 bases, with 15 bases between. The CDR3 sequence is CASSSRLPRDEQFF. The CDR3 nucleotides read TGTGCCAGCAGCTCTAGACTACCTAGGGATGAGCAGTTCTTC.

V is TRBV7-2 and J is TRBJ1-1; 8 bases align to TRBD1. This CDR3 is 17 amino acids long. Germline V gene data show CDR1 as SGHTA and CDR2 as FQGNSA. With V trimmed by 3 bases and J by 0 bases, 9 bases remained unmatched. The CDR3 DNA is TGTGCCAGCAGCTTTCTAGACAGGGGCGTGATGAACACTGAAGCTTTCTTT. This sequence encodes CASSFLDRGVMNTEAFF.

CDR3: CASSLGNRGLGTQYF. The CDR3 DNA is TGTGCCAGCAGCTTAGGGAACAGGGGTCTCGGGACCCAGTACTTC. V is TRBV5-5 and J is TRBJ2-5; TRBD1 matches 7 bases. The CDR3 is 15 residues long. Germline V gene lookup returns CDR1 SGHKS and CDR2 YYEKEE (reference sequence). Trimming at V came to 2 bases and at J to 7 bases, leaving 11 bases not matched to a gene. Looking up the rest from reference TRBV5-5 and TRBJ2-5 gives the full variable domain: DAGVTQSPTHLIKTRGQQVTLRCSPISGHKSVSWYQQVLGQGPQFIFQYYEKEERGRGNFPDRFSARQFPNYSSELNVNALLLGDSALYLCASSLGNRGLGTQYFGPGTRLLVL.

The rearrangement links TRBV7-6 to TRBJ2-5, with a tentative D call TRBD1 (6 bases). In germline, CDR1 is SGHVS, CDR2 FNYEAQ. The germline V and J ends were trimmed by 5 bases and 3 bases, with 10 bases remaining between them. The CDR3 has 13 residues. CDR3 in amino acids: CASSPDRKETQYF. The CDR3 region has the DNA TGTGCCAGCAGCCCGGACAGAAAAGAGACCCAGTACTTC. Complete variable domain (other parts from reference TRBV7-6 and TRBJ2-5): GAGVSQSPRYKVTKRGQDVALRCDPISGHVSLYWYRQALGQGPEFLTYFNYEAQQDKSGLPNDRFSAERPEGSISTLTIQRTEQRDSAMYRCASSPDRKETQYFGPGTRLLVL.

This chain connects TRBV19 to TRBJ2-7, with TRBD2 as a possible D gene (6 bases). The CDR3 spans 16 residues. Trimming pared 7 bases from V and 2 bases from J, leaving 21 bases between. Germline V gene lookup returns CDR1 LNHDA and CDR2 SQIVND (reference sequence). The CDR3 loop is CASTIAGGPSAYEQYF. CDR3 bases: TGTGCCAGTACCATCGCCGGGGGACCGAGTGCCTACGAGCAGTACTTC.

This rearrangement joins TRBV25-1 to TRBJ2-1; 8 nucleotides agree with TRBD2. The V gene's germline CDR1 is MGHDK and CDR2 SYGVNS. The CDR3 sequence is 14 residues long. Losses at the gene ends were 5 bases for V and 14 bases for J; bases not matched to a gene: 14. CDR3: CASSLRLASSGEFF. The CDR3 nucleotides read TGTGCCAGCAGTCTAAGACTAGCGTCATCGGGGGAGTTCTTC.